This is a list of T cell receptor beta chains from one sample in a study of T cell repertoires and HLA-DP antigens. No antigen has been assigned to these receptors. Measured with immunoSEQ multiplex PCR; TCRdb has only the in-frame clones, and not every one. Altogether about 73,000 clones are present, around 80% being singletons, with the ten largest covering about 1.6%. The sequenced sample was CD4+ T cells from PBMCs. These receptors were collected from a man in his sixties in good health and CMV-seronegative. CDR3s include the opening cysteine and the closing phenylalanine or tryptophan. A D gene is named only where the DNA matches it firmly. Size is omitted from some rows. Given values are once, few, many or a class for expanded clones.

DNA,CDR3,J,size,V,D
TGCGCCAGCAGCTTGGAATGGACTAGCGGAGGCACAGATACGCAGTATTTT,CASSLEWTSGGTDTQYF,TRBJ2-3,.,TRBV5-1,TRBD2
TGTGCCAGTAGTACTCGACAGGGAGGCTACACCTTC,CASSTRQGGYTF,TRBJ1-2,few,TRBV19,TRBD1
TGTGCCAGCAGCTTAATAGGGTCTGATCAGCCCCAGCATTTT,CASSLIGSDQPQHF,TRBJ1-5,.,TRBV7-2,.
TGTGCCAGTAGCCCGACCGGGACACAGGATTTCGATCAGCCCCAGCATTTT,CASSPTGTQDFDQPQHF,TRBJ1-5,.,TRBV19,.
TGTGCCAGCAGCTTAGTAGGGGACTATGGCTACACCTTC,CASSLVGDYGYTF,TRBJ1-2,.,TRBV7-9,.
TGTGCCAGTAGTAGGGTGGGCAATCAGCCCCAGCATTTT,CASSRVGNQPQHF,TRBJ1-5,.,TRBV19,.
TGTGCCAGCCAAGAGAGGGGGGGGTCCAACTACGAGCAGTACTTC,CASQERGGSNYEQYF,TRBJ2-7,.,TRBV27,.
TGCGCCAGCAGACAGGGACCAGAGACTAATGAAAAACTGTTTTTT,CASRQGPETNEKLFF,TRBJ1-4,.,TRBV5-1,.
TGCGCCAGCAGCGGGCGGGCGGGTAATTCACCCCTCCACTTT,CASSGRAGNSPLHF,TRBJ1-6,.,TRBV5-1,.
TGTGCCAGCAGCCGGGACAGGGCGCGGAATGAGCAGTTCTTC,CASSRDRARNEQFF,TRBJ2-1,.,TRBV7-2,TRBD1
TGTGCCAGCAGCCAGTACCAGCGGACCACAGATACGCAGTATTTT,CASSQYQRTTDTQYF,TRBJ2-3,.,TRBV4-2,.
TGTGCCTGCAGCCGGGACAGGGCCTACAATGAGCAGTTCTTC,CACSRDRAYNEQFF,TRBJ2-1,.,TRBV2,TRBD1
TGTGCCAGCAGCCCCCAGGGACAGGGGAAAAAACTGTTTTTT,CASSPQGQGKKLFF,TRBJ1-4,.,TRBV28,TRBD1
TGTGCCAGCAGTTATAGGGTTGGACAGAAAGAGACCCAGTACTTC,CASSYRVGQKETQYF,TRBJ2-5,.,TRBV6-9,.
TGTGCCCACAGAGAGGGGATTAACTATGGCTACACCTTC,CAHREGINYGYTF,TRBJ1-2,.,TRBV28,.
TGTGCCATCAGTGAGGGGACAGGGGGATTGAACACTGAAGCTTTCTTT,CAISEGTGGLNTEAFF,TRBJ1-1,.,TRBV10-3,TRBD1
TGTGCCAGCAGCTTAGAGGGACAGGGTAGGAGTGAGCAGTTCTTC,CASSLEGQGRSEQFF,TRBJ2-1,.,TRBV7-6,TRBD1
TGTGCCAGCAGTTTAAGAGTCTATGGCTACACCTTC,CASSLRVYGYTF,TRBJ1-2,once,TRBV28,.
TGTGCCTGGGACAGACGGATTTCTGGAAACACCATATATTTT,CAWDRRISGNTIYF,TRBJ1-3,.,TRBV30,.
TGCGCCAGCACTAGCGGGATCAACACCGGGGAGCTGTTTTTT,CASTSGINTGELFF,TRBJ2-2,.,TRBV5-1,TRBD2
TGTGCCAGCAGTGATTCAGATAGCGGGAGGTTCAGTGAGCAGTTCTTC,CASSDSDSGRFSEQFF,TRBJ2-1,.,TRBV6-1,TRBD2
TGCGCCAGCAGTGAGTGGGGGACAGCGAACACCGGGGAGCTGTTTTTT,CASSEWGTANTGELFF,TRBJ2-2,.,TRBV10-2,TRBD1
TGTGCCAGCAGGGAACCGCGCGGGACAGGGGCCACCTATGGCTACACCTTC,CASREPRGTGATYGYTF,TRBJ1-2,.,TRBV28,TRBD1
TGTGCCAGTAGTTCAGGTGGCGGTGGAGCTTTCTTT,CASSSGGGGAFF,TRBJ1-1,.,TRBV19,.
TGTGCCAGCAGCTTCCCCTCTCAGCCCCAGCATTTT,CASSFPSQPQHF,TRBJ1-5,few,TRBV7-2,.
TGTGCCAGCAGTTCCGGACTAGCGGGAGATATAAACAATGAGCAGTTCTTC,CASSSGLAGDINNEQFF,TRBJ2-1,.,TRBV27,TRBD2
TGTGCCAGTAGTATCCGCAGGGGAAGGTATGAGCAGTTCTTC,CASSIRRGRYEQFF,TRBJ2-1,.,TRBV19,.
TGTGCCAGCAGTAGTTCAAGGGGCAGCTATGGCTACACCTTC,CASSSSRGSYGYTF,TRBJ1-2,few,TRBV6-5,.
TGTGCCAGCAGCTCGATGGGTTTGGGGAACGAGCAGTTCTTC,CASSSMGLGNEQFF,TRBJ2-1,.,TRBV7-9,.
TGTGCCAGCAGCCCCGGGTTTGGGGACCCTAAGTTTCTGGCCCTCCACTTT,CASSPGFGDPKFLALHF,TRBJ1-6,few,TRBV5-6,.
TGTGCCAGTAGGAGCCGGGGCTGGGAGAACACTGAAGCTTTCTTT,CASRSRGWENTEAFF,TRBJ1-1,.,TRBV19,.
TGTGCCAGCAGCTCCGGGACTAGCGGGAGGGGATTGTGGGAGACCCAGTACTTC,CASSSGTSGRGLWETQYF,TRBJ2-5,.,TRBV7-8,TRBD2
TGTGCCAGCAGTTCCAAGGGGACTAGCTCGGCCAAAAACATTCAGTACTTC,CASSSKGTSSAKNIQYF,TRBJ2-4,.,TRBV27,TRBD2
TGTGCCAGCTCACGGGGGGCACGGAATGAGCAGTTCTTC,CASSRGARNEQFF,TRBJ2-1,.,TRBV6-6,.
TGTGCCAGCAGCCCCGGCCAAGGGAGGGAGACCCAGTACTTC,CASSPGQGRETQYF,TRBJ2-5,.,TRBV7-2,.
TGTGCCAGCAGCTTAGTCCGAAGGGACCCAGATACGCAGTATTTT,CASSLVRRDPDTQYF,TRBJ2-3,.,TRBV7-9,.
TGTGCCAGCAGCCAAGGACCGAACACTGAAGCTTTCTTT,CASSQGPNTEAFF,TRBJ1-1,.,TRBV4-2,.
TGTGCCATCAGTGCACTAGACAACACCGGGGAGCTGTTTTTT,CAISALDNTGELFF,TRBJ2-2,.,TRBV10-3,.
TGTGCCAGCAGCTTAGCGAGGAACACTGAAGCTTTCTTT,CASSLARNTEAFF,TRBJ1-1,.,TRBV7-9,.
TGTGCCAGTAGTATAGCGTCGGAGTACGAGCAGTACTTC,CASSIASEYEQYF,TRBJ2-7,.,TRBV19,.
TGTGCCAGCACCAAGGACGGTGAGAATCAGCCCCAGCATTTT,CASTKDGENQPQHF,TRBJ1-5,.,TRBV28,.
TGTGCCAGCAGCTTAGCGCTAGCGGGGGGGCCCTACAATGAGCAGTTCTTC,CASSLALAGGPYNEQFF,TRBJ2-1,.,TRBV7-2,TRBD2
TGTGCCAGCCGACAAGACTCGACGGGAGCTTTCTTT,CASRQDSTGAFF,TRBJ1-1,.,TRBV2,.
TGTGCCAGCAGCTTACAGGGACTAACGAACACTGAAGCTTTCTTT,CASSLQGLTNTEAFF,TRBJ1-1,few,TRBV7-8,.
TGTGCCAGCAGTTACTCAATTAACTATGGCTACACCTTC,CASSYSINYGYTF,TRBJ1-2,.,TRBV6-5,.
TGTGCCAGCATTTCCGGGACAGGGAGGGACGAGCAGTACTTC,CASISGTGRDEQYF,TRBJ2-7,.,TRBV6-1,TRBD1
TGTGCCAGCAGCTTAGAGGTTGGAAACACCATATATTTT,CASSLEVGNTIYF,TRBJ1-3,.,TRBV11-2,.
TGTGCCAGCACCCGCGGGCGGGGCTACAATGAGCAGTTCTTC,CASTRGRGYNEQFF,TRBJ2-1,.,TRBV6-6,.
TGCGCCAGCAGTCCGGCAGGGTCGGCGATGGAGACCCAGTACTTC,CASSPAGSAMETQYF,TRBJ2-5,few,TRBV5-1,.
TGTGCCAGCAAACTGCTAGGGACAGACAATTCACCCCTCCACTTT,CASKLLGTDNSPLHF,TRBJ1-6,.,TRBV6-5,TRBD1
TGTGCCAGCAGCCGCCCGGGTTCCTACGAGCAGTACTTC,CASSRPGSYEQYF,TRBJ2-7,.,TRBV7-9,.